This TCR beta chain is from a study of T cell responses to AZD1222 COVID-19 vaccine. Study-level results: Only five or six AZD1222 recipients were seropositive at baseline. Among the donors, most were white British and more were female, and clonal diversity was possibly underestimated. Unmutated variant regions are reportedly the target of nearly half of TCRs that are spike-specific.

Measured with immunoSEQ multiplex PCR; TCRdb has only the in-frame clones, and not every one. The sample yields 140,000 to 150,000 clones, over 85% seen once. About this clone itself: The target antigen is unknown.

Source: peripheral blood, taken on day 0 of AZD1222 vaccination. The TCR comes from an adult in good health.

CDR3 coding DNA: TGTGCCAGCAGCCCCCGTCTGCGGGGGGGGGTCACAGATACGCAGTATTTT. As protein: CASSPRLRGGVTDTQYF. V and J are TRBV11-2 and TRBJ2-3, with 9 bases identical to TRBD2. This CDR3 spans 17 amino acids. J gave up 2 bases and V 5 bases, and 11 bases lay outside the gene matches. CDR1 and CDR2 from the germline V gene are SGHAT and FQNNGV.